The 30 T cell receptor beta chains presented below share a single source sample, sequenced in a study of early T cells in non-severe SARS-CoV-2 infection. One entry per CDR3 protein, called by TCRdb with MiXCR from the 5' RACE reads. The sample has some 81,000 distinct CDR3 sequences; roughly 9.4% are singletons. Sequenced: whole blood. Receptors originate from an adult who was a healthcare worker with PCR-confirmed SARS-CoV-2 infection or an uninfected control (not recorded which).

In this sample, this clonotype turned up many times. The chain is built from TRBV4-2 and TRBJ2-3; 8 bases fit TRBD2. Unmatched junction bases numbered 15, after V lost 4 bases and J lost 0 bases. CDR1 is LGHNA, CDR2 YNFKEQ, per germline. The length of the CDR3 is 19 residues. CDR3 in DNA: TGTGCCAGCAGCCGGGACTACCGGGAGGGTGCAGCTAGCACAGATACGCAGTATTTT. This codes for CASSRDYREGAASTDTQYF.

This clonotype was recorded only once. The genes are TRBV27 and TRBJ2-7; D assignment may be TRBD1 or TRBD2 (6 bases each). The CDR3 sequence is 14 residues long. Looked up from germline, CDR1 is MNHEY and CDR2 is SMNVEV (reference sequence). The V end lost 5 bases, the J end lost 7 bases, and 18 bases lay between the germline ends. The CDR3 loop is CASSLPTGTGEQYF. CDR3 in DNA: TGTGCCAGCAGTCTCCCCACAGGGACTGGGGAGCAGTACTTC.

With regard to this clonotype: The germline gene is not matched at one end of the junction; a read error may be the cause. V and J are TRBV20-1 and TRBJ2-5, with D unresolved. This CDR3 contains 12 residues. Germline lookup yields CDR1 DFQATT and CDR2 SNEGSKA (reference sequence). CDR3 nucleotide sequence: TGCGGTGCTAGAGTGGGTACGGAGACCCAGTACTTC. Amino acid sequence: CGARVGTETQYF.

The chain links TRBV6-5 to TRBJ1-2; 9 bases match TRBD1. CDR1 is MNHEY, CDR2 SVGAGI, per germline. With 6 bases clipped from V and 8 bases from J, the junction kept 7 bases outside the gene matches. The length of the CDR3 is 13 residues. The CDR3 DNA is TGTGCCAGCAGCCCGGACAGGGGAGGCGGCTACACCTTC. This sequence encodes CASSPDRGGGYTF.

This clonotype has at least ten counts. V gene TRBV14 combines with J gene TRBJ2-3; 8 bases agree with TRBD2. Trimming cost V 0 bases and J 6 bases; bases outside gene matches: 11. The V gene's germline CDR1 is SGHDN and CDR2 FVKESK. There are 17 residues in the CDR3. CDR3 sequence (DNA): TGTGCCAGCAGCCAAGACCGGCCTAGCGGGCCGGAGGATACGCAGTATTTT. It is translated as CASSQDRPSGPEDTQYF.

This clonotype showed up many times. The chain couples TRBV7-9 to TRBJ1-2; 7 nucleotides line up with TRBD1. Germline values: CDR1 SEHNR, CDR2 FQNEAQ (reference sequence). Losses at the gene ends were 6 bases for V and 5 bases for J; bases not matched to a gene: 6. The CDR3 totals 13 residues. This CDR3 reads CASSWDSGYGYTF. In nucleotides, the CDR3 is TGTGCCAGCAGTTGGGACAGTGGATATGGCTACACCTTC.

This clonotype occurred many times. The V gene is TRBV21-1, the J gene TRBJ2-5; the D call TRBD2 from the table was never checked on the DNA. TRBV21-1 is deemed a pseudogene. This CDR3 has 17 residues. CDR3 loop: CASSKAGLAGLQETQYF. The CDR3 DNA follows: TGTGCCAGCAGCAAAGCCGGACTAGCGGGGCTCCAAGAGACCCAGTACTTC.

This clonotype has more than one count but fewer than ten. The chain has TRBV27 and TRBJ1-2; 12 nucleotides match TRBD1. From germline, CDR1 is MNHEY and CDR2 SMNVEV (reference sequence). CDR3 size: 17 residues. The junction had 7 bases not matched to a gene; V was cut back by 1 base and J by 4 bases. The CDR3 loop is CASSLLGTGGAGYGYTF. In DNA, the CDR3 is TGTGCCAGCAGTTTATTAGGGACAGGGGGCGCAGGCTATGGCTACACCTTC.

This clonotype was observed a handful of times. The rearrangement links TRBV5-1 to TRBJ2-1; no definite D call. The germline V gene encodes CDR1 SGHRS and CDR2 YFSETQ. CDR3 length: 13 amino acids. V lost 2 bases, J lost 9 bases, and 12 bases lay in between. CDR3 protein: CASSFEARSEQFF. In DNA, the CDR3 is TGCGCCAGCAGCTTCGAGGCGAGGAGTGAGCAGTTCTTC.

This clonotype came up many times. This chain connects TRBV7-3 to TRBJ2-3; D gene ambiguous. Germline V lookup: CDR1 SGHTA, CDR2 FQGTGA. There are 13 residues in the CDR3. V dropped 2 bases and J dropped 5 bases, with 8 bases sitting between them. The CDR3 region has the DNA TGTGCCAGCAGCTTAGATGTGGGAGATACGCAGTATTTT. Its translation is CASSLDVGDTQYF.

In this sample, this clonotype turned up many times. This chain uses TRBV7-9 with TRBJ2-1; tentative D call: TRBD2 (6 bases). CDR3 length: 15 residues. Germline V CDR1 and CDR2: SEHNR, FQNEAQ (reference sequence). With 3 bases removed from V and 5 bases from J, the gap between germline ends came to 14 bases. CDR3 in DNA: TGTGCCAGCAGCTTGGGGCAGACTAGGGACAATGAGCAGTTCTTC. Amino acids: CASSLGQTRDNEQFF.

This clonotype has a count of ten or more. The rearrangement uses TRBV7-2 and TRBJ2-1; D gene ambiguous. Per the germline V gene, CDR1 is SGHTA and CDR2 is FQGNSA. Trimming stripped 4 bases from V and 2 bases from J, with 6 bases between. The CDR3 consists of 13 residues. DNA of the CDR3: TGTGCCAGCAGCTCATTCGCCTACAATGAGCAGTTCTTC. Its translation: CASSSFAYNEQFF. The full variable domain, with the rest looked up from reference TRBV7-2 and TRBJ2-1, is GAGVSQSPSNKVTEKGKDVELRCDPISGHTALYWYRQSLGQGLEFLIYFQGNSAPDKSGLPSDRFSAERTGGSVSTLTIQRTQQEDSAVYLCASSSFAYNEQFFGPGTRLTVL.

This clonotype was seen only a few times. The chain couples TRBV27 to TRBJ2-7; D perhaps matches TRBD1 (6 bases). Deletions cut 8 bases from V and 0 bases from J, with 11 bases between. This CDR3 comprises 13 residues. Per the germline V gene, CDR1 is MNHEY and CDR2 is SMNVEV (reference sequence). CDR3 nucleotides: TGTGCCAGCGGAGGACAGAGCTCCTACGAGCAGTACTTC. It encodes CASGGQSSYEQYF.

As regards this clonotype: A much larger clone lies a single base off, so this may be a read error. Since the CDR3 does not end with the conserved phenylalanine or tryptophan, this likely comes from a read error. This chain joins TRBV20-1 and TRBJ2-1, with 10 bases identical to TRBD2. The germline V gene has CDR1 DFQATT and CDR2 SNEGSKA (reference sequence). The CDR3 is made up of 15 amino acids. The V gene end was trimmed by 0 bases and the J gene end by 10 bases; junction bases not matched to a gene: 9. DNA for the CDR3: TGCAGTGCTAGAGATAAGGCTAGCGGGAGCCGGGAGCAGTTCTCC. Protein sequence: CSARDKASGSREQFS.

The V gene is TRBV3-1, the J gene TRBJ2-2, with D possibly TRBD2 on 6 matching bases. CDR1 and CDR2 (germline): LGHDT, YNNKEL (reference sequence). With 4 bases removed from V and 5 bases from J, the gap between germline ends came to 8 bases. This CDR3 has 13 residues. This CDR3 is CASSRLVTGELFF. In DNA, the CDR3 is TGTGCCAGCAGCCGACTAGTTACCGGGGAGCTGTTTTTT.

This clonotype was seen ten or more times. V usage is TRBV20-1 and J usage is TRBJ2-3, with D perhaps matching TRBD1 or TRBD2 (6 bases each). Trimming shortened V by 6 bases and J by 0 bases, and 13 bases separated the two germline ends. The germline V gene has CDR1 DFQATT and CDR2 SNEGSKA (reference sequence). The CDR3 consists of 14 residues. The CDR3 nucleotides read TGCAGTGCCCCCTCGGGGGCTAGCACAGATACGCAGTATTTT. Translating gives CSAPSGASTDTQYF.

This clonotype has at least ten counts. The CDR3 bases are TGTGCCAGTCACGAGGGGAGGACCGGGGAGCTGTTTTTT. Amino acid sequence: CASHEGRTGELFF. V gene TRBV28 combines with J gene TRBJ2-2, with D possibly being TRBD2 (6 bases). This CDR3 has 13 amino acids. V shed 9 bases and J shed 5 bases, with 13 bases lying between them. Germline CDR1 is MDHEN and CDR2 is SYDVKM.

This clonotype was observed many times. V usage is TRBV18 and J usage is TRBJ2-7, with 9 bases identical to TRBD2. This CDR3 contains 14 residues. The J segment lost 1 base and the V segment lost 5 bases, leaving 3 bases of the junction unmatched. From germline, CDR1 is KGHSH and CDR2 LQKENI. CDR3 DNA sequence: TGTGCCAGCTCATCGACTAGCGGATCCTACGAGCAGTACTTC. Translation: CASSSTSGSYEQYF.

This clonotype came up many times. The rearrangement uses TRBV20-1 and TRBJ1-3, with unresolved D. Germline V CDR1 and CDR2: DFQATT, SNEGSKA (reference sequence). Trimming took 0 bases from V and 1 from J, leaving 7 bases between them. This CDR3 comprises 14 residues. In nucleotides, the CDR3 is TGCAGTGCTAGAGACAGGTTTTCTGGAAACACCATATATTTT. Its protein product is CSARDRFSGNTIYF.

The V gene is TRBV28, the J gene TRBJ1-2, with D hard to call. Germline V gene sequence: CDR1 MDHEN, CDR2 SYDVKM. Trimming shortened V by 10 bases and J by 2 bases, and 17 bases separated the two germline ends. This CDR3 has 14 amino acids. The CDR3: CAIWGDGKNYGYTF. DNA of the CDR3: TGTGCCATTTGGGGTGACGGGAAGAACTATGGCTACACCTTC.

The chain couples TRBV3-1 to TRBJ1-6, with 9 bases aligning to TRBD1. Germline CDR1 is LGHDT and CDR2 is YNNKEL (reference sequence). The CDR3 is 14 residues long. V lost 4 bases and J lost 11; bases outside the gene matches: 6. DNA of the CDR3: TGTGCCAGCAGCCCGGGACAGGGCACCGCACCCCTCCACTTT. Its translation is CASSPGQGTAPLHF.

This clonotype was recorded at least ten times. J is TRBJ1-1 and V is TRBV7-9; the D gene is possibly TRBD1 (5 bases). The CDR3 loop spans 13 amino acids. The ends were cut back, 1 base at V and 9 bases at J, with 12 bases in the middle. Germline V gene data show CDR1 as SEHNR and CDR2 as FQNEAQ (reference sequence). The CDR3 here is CASSLGRGDKAFF. In DNA form, the CDR3 reads TGTGCCAGCAGCTTAGGGAGGGGCGATAAAGCTTTCTTT. Combining the CDR3 with reference TRBV7-9 and TRBJ1-1 gives the whole variable domain DTGVSQNPRHKITKRGQNVTFRCDPISEHNRLYWYRQTLGQGPEFLTYFQNEAQLEKSRLLSDRFSAERPKGSFSTLEIQRTEQGDSAMYLCASSLGRGDKAFFGQGTRLTVV.

This chain connects TRBV28 to TRBJ2-1, with 8 nucleotides matching TRBD1. Losses at the gene ends were 8 bases for V and 9 bases for J; bases not matched to a gene: 3. CDR1 and CDR2 (germline): MDHEN, SYDVKM. This CDR3 is built from 11 residues. The CDR3 nucleotides are TGTGCCAGCGCAGGGGGCACTGAGCAGTTCTTC. Its protein is CASAGGTEQFF.

This clonotype has a handful of counts. The V gene is TRBV29-1, the J gene TRBJ2-1; 9 positions match TRBD1. The junction had 7 bases not matched to a gene; V was cut back by 7 bases and J by 9 bases. The CDR3 runs 12 residues. Germline V gene sequence: CDR1 SQVTM, CDR2 ANQGSEA. CDR3 region: CSAGQGSSEQFF. The CDR3 DNA reads TGCAGCGCGGGACAGGGTTCCAGTGAGCAGTTCTTC.

CDR3 nucleotide sequence: TGTGCCAGCAGCCAAGTTGGGAGAGGTAAGCAGTTCTTC. This gives the protein CASSQVGRGKQFF. The V and J genes are TRBV14 and TRBJ2-1, with TRBD2 as a possible D gene (5 bases). V lost 1 base, J lost 11 bases, and 12 bases lay in between. There are 13 residues in the CDR3. Germline-derived CDR1 and CDR2 are SGHDN and FVKESK. Drawing the rest from reference TRBV14 and TRBJ2-1, the complete variable domain is EAGVTQFPSHSVIEKGQTVTLRCDPISGHDNLYWYRRVMGKEIKFLLHFVKESKQDESGMPNNRFLAERTGGTYSTLKVQPAELEDSGVYFCASSQVGRGKQFFGPGTRLTVL.

A few counts support this clonotype. V gene TRBV5-8 combines with J gene TRBJ1-2; the D gene is possibly TRBD1 (5 bases). The V end was cut by 1 base, the J end by 4 bases, with 14 bases between. The germline V gene encodes CDR1 SGHTS and CDR2 YDEGEE. The CDR3 has 15 residues. The CDR3 here is CASSLWEGIGYGYTF. The CDR3 nucleotides read TGTGCCAGCAGCTTGTGGGAGGGGATCGGCTATGGCTACACCTTC.

The V and J genes are TRBV27 and TRBJ2-7; 11 positions match TRBD2. CDR3 length: 14 amino acids. The V and J ends lost 8 bases and 2 bases, in that order; junction bases with no gene match: 5. Germline loops: CDR1 MNHEY, CDR2 SMNVEV (reference sequence). The CDR3 DNA reads as TGTGCCAGCCAAAGACTAGCGGGAACCTACGAGCAGTACTTC. Amino acids: CASQRLAGTYEQYF.

This clonotype was seen more than once but under ten times. The gene calls are TRBV4-1 and TRBJ2-7, with D possibly matching TRBD1 (5 bases). This CDR3 spans 13 amino acids. CDR1 is MGHRA, CDR2 YSYEKL, per germline. V gave up 7 bases and J gave up 7 bases, with 17 bases separating them. As DNA, the CDR3 is TGCGCCAGCACCTCCAACCCAGGGTTAGAGCAGTACTTC. Translating gives CASTSNPGLEQYF.

This clonotype was recorded a few times. This chain links TRBV7-2 with TRBJ2-1; D might be TRBD1 or TRBD2, each matching 5 bases. Per germline, CDR1 SGHTA and CDR2 FQGNSA. V gave up 5 bases and J gave up 9 bases, with 20 bases separating them. The CDR3 loop spans 15 amino acids. As DNA, the CDR3 is TGTGCCAGCAGCCGGGACGCCCGGGCGGTGGTTGAGCAGTTCTTC. Its translation is CASSRDARAVVEQFF.

There are a few counts of this clonotype. The V call is TRBV28, the J call TRBJ2-5; D is uncertain. Looked up from germline, CDR1 is MDHEN and CDR2 is SYDVKM. Trimming removed 6 bases from V and 9 bases from J, with 11 bases in between. The length of the CDR3 is 11 residues. CDR3 nucleotide sequence: TGTGCCAGCAGCCGAGCTTGGGCCCAGTACTTC. Its translation is CASSRAWAQYF.